This T cell receptor (beta chain) appears in the sequencing data of a study of CD8+CD57+ T cells in acquired aplastic anemia. Trimming stripped 6 bases from V and 3 bases from J, with 9 bases between. The CDR3 has 12 amino acids. Germline V CDR1 and CDR2: SGHTA, FQGTGA. For CDR3 and TCR beta VDJ profiling, genomic DNA was the template used. TCRdb re-derived calls from the reads in MiXCR, one entry per CDR3 protein. Among tens of thousands of distinct CDR3 sequences listed, 45% to 60% were seen once. The J gene is TRBJ2-7, the V gene TRBV7-3; D unclear. The sample was sorted CD4+, CD8+, or CD8+CD57+ T cells (not recorded which) from PBMCs. This TCR was recovered from a human donor in good health, serving as a control. The CDR3 sequence: CASSSDGYEQYV. CDR3 coding DNA: TGTGCCAGCAGTTCTGACGGCTACGAGCAGTACGTC.